Given below is one TCR beta chain in context. Its cognate antigen is unknown. Profiled with immunoSEQ multiplex PCR; TCRdb holds only in-frame clones, not every one. The sample consists of some 6,200 clones, around four fifths of them appearing once. Losses at the gene ends were 4 bases for V and 2 bases for J; bases not matched to a gene: 17. The CDR3 consists of 20 residues. Germline lookup yields CDR1 PRHDT and CDR2 FYEKMQ (reference sequence). After pathologic assessment, macro-dissection selected premalignant or tumor cells for extraction. The data stem from a study of immune evolution from preneoplasia to lung adenocarcinoma. Findings and limits, study-wide: Later-stage lesions seemingly showed higher T cell density and diversity than normal lung.

The sequenced material came from FFPE lung adenocarcinoma in situ tissue. This clonotype was sampled from an older donor with lung adenocarcinoma. This chain links TRBV13 with TRBJ1-5; 10 nucleotides line up with TRBD1. In DNA form, the CDR3 reads TGTGCCAGCAGCTCGCGATCCCCGGGACAGGGGAGGAGAGGCAATCAGCCCCAGCATTTT. Translation: CASSSRSPGQGRRGNQPQHF.